This T cell receptor (beta chain) was retrieved from a study of control samples from healthy donors and cancer patients. This clone was found many times. Sequencing was performed with immunoSEQ multiplex PCR; in TCRdb, only in-frame clones are kept and a portion is missing. This table has 100,000 to 150,000 clones, about nine tenths appearing once. The CDR3 consists of 14 residues. This TCR came from a man between 45 and 60 years old with head and neck cancer. J is TRBJ1-2 and V is TRBV12-2. TRBV12-2 is listed as a pseudogene. Sequencing used PBMCs. This chain's CDR3 is CASRLLRYNYGYTF. In DNA form, the CDR3 reads TGTGCAAGTCGCTTACTAAGGTATAACTATGGCTACACCTTC.